A few counts support the clone carrying this T cell receptor (beta chain). Its target is not known. The PCR made use of 60 Vbeta and 13 Jbeta primers. Here immunoSEQ multiplex PCR was the method, and the copy in TCRdb shows in-frame clones only, minus some. The sample lists tens of thousands of clones, around 62% occurring once. These data originate in a study of cytomegalovirus exposure and HLA in healthy donors. Findings and limits, study-wide: With DRB1 most and HLA-C fewest, TCR association rates differed between HLA loci in a later analysis. Most TCRs appeared rarely, but some public TCRs recurred in many donors.

The CDR3 extends over 15 amino acids. The germline gives CDR1 SGHDT, CDR2 YYEEEE. V shed 4 bases and J 4 bases; nucleotides not matched to a gene: 7. Sequencing was carried out using PBMCs. The clonotype was recovered from a male donor in good health and CMV-seropositive. This sequence joins TRBV5-6 and TRBJ1-2, with 10 bases matching TRBD1. The CDR3 loop is CASSRDRGRGYGYTF. The CDR3 nucleotides are TGTGCCAGCAGCAGAGACAGGGGGCGCGGCTATGGCTACACCTTC. The complete variable domain, with remaining parts taken from reference TRBV5-6 and TRBJ1-2, reads DAGVTQSPTHLIKTRGQQVTLRCSPKSGHDTVSWYQQALGQGPQFIFQYYEEEERQRGNFPDRFSGHQFPNYSSELNVNALLLGDSALYLCASSRDRGRGYGYTFGSGTRLTVV.